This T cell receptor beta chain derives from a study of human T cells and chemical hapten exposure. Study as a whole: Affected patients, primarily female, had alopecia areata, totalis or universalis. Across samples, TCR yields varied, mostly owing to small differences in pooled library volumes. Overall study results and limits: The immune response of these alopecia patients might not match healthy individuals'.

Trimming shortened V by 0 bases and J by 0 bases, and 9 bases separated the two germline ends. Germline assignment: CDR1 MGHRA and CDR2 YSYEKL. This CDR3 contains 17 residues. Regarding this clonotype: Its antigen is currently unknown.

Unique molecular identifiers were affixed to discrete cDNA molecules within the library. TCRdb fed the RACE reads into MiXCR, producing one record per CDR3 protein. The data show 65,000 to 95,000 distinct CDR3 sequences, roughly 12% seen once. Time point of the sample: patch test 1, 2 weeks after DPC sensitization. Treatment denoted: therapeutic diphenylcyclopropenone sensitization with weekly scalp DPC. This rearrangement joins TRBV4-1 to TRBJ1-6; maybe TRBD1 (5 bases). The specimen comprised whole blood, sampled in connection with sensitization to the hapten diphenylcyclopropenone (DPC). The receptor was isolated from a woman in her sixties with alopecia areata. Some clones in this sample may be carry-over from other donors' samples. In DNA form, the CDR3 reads TGCGCCAGCAGCCAAGAGATAGACAGCTCCTATAATTCACCCCTCCACTTT. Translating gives CASSQEIDSSYNSPLHF.